The 17 T cell receptor beta chains listed next were all sequenced from one sample in a study of blood T cell repertoires in COVID-19. Produced via immunoSEQ multiplex PCR; TCRdb's table is partial and in-frame only. The sample lists 130,000 or so clones; 75% to 90% were seen once. Sequenced material: peripheral blood. The receptor set was obtained from a woman aged 50 to 65 who had recovered from COVID-19.

J is TRBJ2-5 and V is TRBV24-1, with TRBD2 matching over 9 bases. V trimming: 4 bases; J trimming: 7 bases; junction bases outside the gene matches: 6. Germline loops: CDR1 KGHDR, CDR2 SFDVKD. This CDR3 has 14 amino acids. The CDR3 region is CATSEAAGGRTQYF. DNA for the CDR3: TGTGCCACCAGTGAGGCGGCGGGGGGGCGGACCCAGTACTTC.

This clone was observed a handful of times. The chain employs TRBV10-3 and TRBJ2-3; D unresolved. V was pared by 3 bases and J by 4 bases, with 14 bases between. The length of the CDR3 is 15 residues. The germline V gene encodes CDR1 ENHRY and CDR2 SYGVKD. CDR3 sequence reads: CAISERSALADTQYF. CDR3 DNA sequence: TGTGCCATCAGTGAACGGTCTGCTCTGGCAGATACGCAGTATTTT.

The rearrangement uses TRBV4-3 and TRBJ2-1, with 8 bases that match TRBD2. This CDR3 contains 14 residues. Unmatched junction bases numbered 8, after V lost 0 bases and J lost 13 bases. From germline, CDR1 is LGHNA and CDR2 YSLEER. The CDR3 DNA reads as TGCGCCAGCAGCCAAGATCCAGCGGGAGATAAACAGTTCTTC. Translated, it gives CASSQDPAGDKQFF.

The chain is built from TRBV7-3 and TRBJ2-2; 9 bases map to TRBD2. Germline V gives CDR1 SGHTA, CDR2 FQGTGA. The CDR3 runs 17 residues. After removal of 10 bases from V and 6 bases from J, the junction contained 18 bases not matched to a gene. DNA for the CDR3: TGTGCCACCGAAGGGGACCCCTTAGCGGGAGACGCCGGGGAGCTGTTTTTT. Translating gives CATEGDPLAGDAGELFF.

The J gene is TRBJ2-3, the V gene TRBV18; 8 positions match TRBD2. V gave up 0 bases and J gave up 4 bases; unmatched junction bases: 6. The germline gives CDR1 KGHSH, CDR2 LQKENI. The CDR3 length is 16 residues. The CDR3 is CASSPPAWREADTQYF. CDR3 sequence (DNA): TGTGCCAGCTCACCACCCGCCTGGCGGGAGGCAGATACGCAGTATTTT. The full variable domain, rest sourced from reference TRBV18 and TRBJ2-3, is NAGVMQNPRHLVRRRGQEARLRCSPMKGHSHVYWYRQLPEEGLKFMVYLQKENIIDESGMPKERFSAEFPKEGPSILRIQQVVRGDSAAYFCASSPPAWREADTQYFGPGTRLTVL.

This clone was found once. The chain couples TRBV12-5 to TRBJ2-1, with TRBD1 identical over 7 bases. The V and J ends lost 4 bases and 10 bases, in that order; junction bases with no gene match: 10. The V gene's germline CDR1 is LGHNT and CDR2 FRNRAP. This CDR3 comprises 14 residues. CDR3 loop: CASGWLTGEGEQFF. The CDR3, as DNA: TGTGCTAGTGGTTGGTTAACAGGGGAAGGCGAGCAGTTCTTC.

The chain carries TRBV6-5 and TRBJ1-4; 9 bases fit TRBD1. CDR1 and CDR2 (germline): MNHEY, SVGAGI. The ends lost 2 bases at V and 7 bases at J; junction bases unmatched: 8. The CDR3 runs 16 residues. In DNA form, the CDR3 reads TGTGCCAGCAGTTACACCCCCGGGACAGGGTTTGAAAAACTGTTTTTT. As protein: CASSYTPGTGFEKLFF.

This sequence joins TRBV4-2 and TRBJ1-2, with D maybe TRBD1 (5 bases). Germline V gene data show CDR1 as LGHNA and CDR2 as YNFKEQ. This CDR3 is built from 16 residues. V gave up 2 bases and J gave up 3 bases, with 16 bases separating them. Here the CDR3 DNA reads TGTGCCAGCAGCCAAAATCTGGGGCCTGCATACTATGGCTACACCTTC. This gives the protein CASSQNLGPAYYGYTF.

The chain couples TRBV11-2 to TRBJ2-3; 10 bases are a match to TRBD2. Germline lookup yields CDR1 SGHAT and CDR2 FQNNGV. V dropped 1 base and J dropped 9; count of bases not matched to a gene: 10. This CDR3 has 16 amino acids. The CDR3 loop is CASSLGPAGGSGTQYF. In DNA form, the CDR3 reads TGTGCCAGCAGCTTAGGGCCAGCGGGGGGGTCAGGGACGCAGTATTTT. The variable domain in full, with the rest retrieved from reference TRBV11-2 and TRBJ2-3, is EAGVAQSPRYKIIEKRQSVAFWCNPISGHATLYWYQQILGQGPKLLIQFQNNGVVDDSQLPKDRFSAERLKGVDSTLKIQPAKLEDSAVYLCASSLGPAGGSGTQYFGPGTRLTVL.

V usage is TRBV6-2 or TRBV6-3 and J usage is TRBJ1-1, with 10 bases identical to TRBD1. The CDR3 runs 15 residues. The V gene end was trimmed by 5 bases and the J gene end by 8 bases; junction bases not matched to a gene: 11. Germline CDR1 and CDR2: MNHEY and SVGEGT. CDR3 nucleotide sequence: TGTGCCAGCAGTGGCTCCGGGACAGGGGAAGGGGAAGCTTTCTTT. It yields the protein CASSGSGTGEGEAFF.

The V and J genes are TRBV30 and TRBJ1-2, with D possibly being TRBD1 (5 bases). Germline CDR1 GTSNPN, CDR2 SVGIG (reference sequence). V was trimmed by 5 bases and J by 7 bases, leaving 23 bases between them. The CDR3 totals 15 residues. The CDR3 is CAWVAGEGRRRGYTF. The DNA for the CDR3 is TGTGCCTGGGTAGCCGGCGAGGGGAGGAGACGTGGCTACACCTTC.

V and J are TRBV7-9 and TRBJ2-3; D not certain. The CDR3 length is 14 residues. Germline V gene sequence: CDR1 SEHNR, CDR2 FQNEAQ (reference sequence). Deletions cut 3 bases from V and 4 bases from J, with 11 bases between. The CDR3 loop is CASSFLNEADTQYF. The CDR3 nucleotides are TGTGCCAGCAGCTTTTTGAATGAGGCAGATACGCAGTATTTT.

V usage is TRBV7-2 and J usage is TRBJ2-3; TRBD2 aligns across 9 bases. Per germline, CDR1 SGHTA and CDR2 FQGNSA. J was trimmed by 7 bases and V by 1 base; bases with no gene match: 6. The CDR3 sequence is 15 residues long. The CDR3 loop is CASSLEGTSLNTQYF. CDR3 nucleotide sequence: TGTGCCAGCAGCTTAGAGGGGACTAGCCTTAATACGCAGTATTTT.

The chain has TRBV3-1 (or the pseudogene TRBV3-2) and TRBJ2-1; 9 nucleotides line up with TRBD2. Germline CDR1 LGHDT, CDR2 YNNKEL (reference sequence). This CDR3 comprises 13 residues. J gave up 4 bases and V 8 bases, and 3 bases lay outside the gene matches. The CDR3 DNA is TGTGCCAGCTCGCGGGGGGGTTACAATGAGCAGTTCTTC. It codes for CASSRGGYNEQFF.

This chain links TRBV19 with TRBJ2-7; TRBD1 aligns across 7 bases. The CDR3 is 15 residues long. Looked up from germline, CDR1 is LNHDA and CDR2 is SQIVND (reference sequence). V trimming: 0 bases; J trimming: 3 bases; junction bases outside the gene matches: 5. The CDR3 DNA sequence: TGTGCCAGTAGTATAGATAGGGACAGACGCTACGAGCAGTACTTC. Translation gives CASSIDRDRRYEQYF.

The J gene is TRBJ2-3, the V gene TRBV18; 7 nucleotides align to TRBD2. This CDR3 is 14 amino acids long. J gave up 4 bases and V 5 bases, and 6 bases lay outside the gene matches. CDR1 KGHSH and CDR2 LQKENI come from the germline V gene. The CDR3 nucleotides read TGTGCCAGCTCAACCGGACGGGGGGCAGATACGCAGTATTTT. Its translation: CASSTGRGADTQYF.

V gene TRBV6-2 or TRBV6-3 combines with J gene TRBJ2-3; possible D gene TRBD2, 6 bases. The V gene lost 0 bases and the J gene lost 14 bases, with 9 bases spanning the gap. Germline values: CDR1 MNHEY, CDR2 SVGEGT. This CDR3 spans 11 amino acids. The CDR3 DNA is TGTGCCAGCAGTTACTCAGGGCGGGGGTATTTT. This sequence encodes CASSYSGRGYF.